A selection of T cell receptor beta chains follows, all from one sample in a study of blood T cells in healthy people across ages. TCRdb re-called the 5' RACE reads through MiXCR, storing one row per CDR3 protein. The sample lists about 1,500,000 distinct CDR3 sequences, around two fifths occurring once. Sequencing used blood. These receptors were collected from a woman between 18 and 30 years old in good health. Both conserved end residues are part of each CDR3. Fields, in order: V gene, D gene, clone size, J gene, CDR3 DNA, CDR3 protein. The D gene is left open where the match is weak. Where a row states a size, it is once, few, many or the class of an expanded clone; other rows omit it.

v_gene: TRBV6-5; d_gene: NA; abundance: NA; j_gene: TRBJ1-2; CDR3nt: TGTGCCAGTAGGACAGTGGCCTATGGCTACACCTTT; CDR3aa: CASRTVAYGYTF
v_gene: TRBV29-1; d_gene: TRBD2; abundance: NA; j_gene: TRBJ2-7; CDR3nt: TGCAGCGTTGTCTCTCCGACTAGCGGGGGTTCGGCGGGTGAGCAGTACTTC; CDR3aa: CSVVSPTSGGSAGEQYF
v_gene: TRBV7-3; d_gene: NA; abundance: NA; j_gene: TRBJ2-3; CDR3nt: TGTGCCAGCAGTGCCGGGCCCAGCTTCACAGATACGCAGTATTTT; CDR3aa: CASSAGPSFTDTQYF
v_gene: TRBV4-2; d_gene: TRBD2; abundance: few; j_gene: TRBJ2-7; CDR3nt: TGTGCCAGCAGCCTTTACGAGACTAGCGGGGTCTACAATGAGCAGTACTTC; CDR3aa: CASSLYETSGVYNEQYF
v_gene: TRBV28; d_gene: NA; abundance: few; j_gene: TRBJ2-5; CDR3nt: TGTGCCAGCAGGGTTAGTTTCCAAGAGACCCAGTACTTC; CDR3aa: CASRVSFQETQYF
v_gene: TRBV5-1; d_gene: TRBD2; abundance: NA; j_gene: TRBJ2-7; CDR3nt: TGCGCCAGCAGCTTAGGGACTAGCGGGAGCCACGAGCAGTACTTC; CDR3aa: CASSLGTSGSHEQYF
v_gene: TRBV10-1; d_gene: NA; abundance: NA; j_gene: TRBJ2-7; CDR3nt: TGCGCCAGCAGTGAGGTGGAGGGGAAAGGGTACGAGCAGTACTTC; CDR3aa: CASSEVEGKGYEQYF
v_gene: TRBV11-2; d_gene: NA; abundance: few; j_gene: TRBJ2-4; CDR3nt: TGTGCCAGCAGCTTAGCCCGCGGGTCAGCCAAAAACATTCAGTACTTC; CDR3aa: CASSLARGSAKNIQYF
v_gene: TRBV5-1; d_gene: NA; abundance: NA; j_gene: TRBJ1-1; CDR3nt: TGCGCCAGCAGCTTGAGGAGGTCCATGAACACTGAAGCTTTCTTT; CDR3aa: CASSLRRSMNTEAFF
v_gene: TRBV3-1; d_gene: TRBD2; abundance: NA; j_gene: TRBJ2-1; CDR3nt: TGTGCCAGCAACCCTAGTGTAAGCGGGACCACCTACAATGAGCAGTTCTTC; CDR3aa: CASNPSVSGTTYNEQFF
v_gene: TRBV27; d_gene: NA; abundance: NA; j_gene: TRBJ2-2; CDR3nt: TGTGCCAGTCCCCCGGGGACCGGGGAGCTGTTTTTT; CDR3aa: CASPPGTGELFF
v_gene: TRBV4-1; d_gene: TRBD2; abundance: few; j_gene: TRBJ2-5; CDR3nt: TGCGCCAGCAGCGGGCGTAGCGGGAGGGATCCACAAGAGACCCAGTACTTC; CDR3aa: CASSGRSGRDPQETQYF
v_gene: TRBV2; d_gene: NA; abundance: NA; j_gene: TRBJ1-2; CDR3nt: TGTGCCAGCAGAAAGCAGGAATTGAACTATGGCTACACCTTC; CDR3aa: CASRKQELNYGYTF
v_gene: TRBV6-6; d_gene: NA; abundance: NA; j_gene: TRBJ2-5; CDR3nt: TGTGCCAGCAGTTACCGGGTGGTACAAGAGACCCAGTACTTC; CDR3aa: CASSYRVVQETQYF
v_gene: TRBV2; d_gene: TRBD1; abundance: NA; j_gene: TRBJ2-5; CDR3nt: TGTGCAACCTCGGGGCAGGGGGCAAGGGAGACCCAGTACTTC; CDR3aa: CATSGQGARETQYF
v_gene: TRBV6-1; d_gene: NA; abundance: NA; j_gene: TRBJ2-1; CDR3nt: TGTGGGGGGAGTAACAATGAGCGGTTCTTC; CDR3aa: CGGSNNERFF
v_gene: TRBV12-3/TRBV12-4; d_gene: TRBD1; abundance: once; j_gene: TRBJ2-3; CDR3nt: TGTGCCAGCAGCTCGACAGGGGCTGGGGCAGGTACGCAGTATTTT; CDR3aa: CASSSTGAGAGTQYF
v_gene: TRBV21-1; d_gene: NA; abundance: NA; j_gene: TRBJ1-5; CDR3nt: TGTGCCAGCAGCAAAGATATCGGGACAGGGAAATATGGCAATCAGCCCCAGCATTTT; CDR3aa: CASSKDIGTGKYGNQPQHF
v_gene: TRBV3-1; d_gene: NA; abundance: NA; j_gene: TRBJ2-1; CDR3nt: TGTGCCAGCAGCCAACTAGGGATCAATGAGCAGTTCTTC; CDR3aa: CASSQLGINEQFF
v_gene: TRBV5-6; d_gene: TRBD2; abundance: NA; j_gene: TRBJ2-3; CDR3nt: TGTGCCAGCAGCCCCTACACTACTAGCGGGAGCACAGATACGCAGTATTTT; CDR3aa: CASSPYTTSGSTDTQYF
v_gene: TRBV24-1; d_gene: NA; abundance: NA; j_gene: TRBJ2-5; CDR3nt: TGTGCCACCAGTGATCCTGGACTCGGGGAAGAGACCCAGTACTTC; CDR3aa: CATSDPGLGEETQYF
v_gene: TRBV10-3; d_gene: NA; abundance: NA; j_gene: TRBJ1-4; CDR3nt: TGTGCCATCAGTCATAGGGGCGGACAGGAAAAACTGTTTTTT; CDR3aa: CAISHRGGQEKLFF
v_gene: TRBV6-1; d_gene: TRBD2; abundance: few; j_gene: TRBJ2-1; CDR3nt: TGTGCCAGCAGTGAAGCGGGCGGGGGGGCAAGTTACGAGCAGTTCTTC; CDR3aa: CASSEAGGGASYEQFF
v_gene: TRBV4-1; d_gene: TRBD1; abundance: NA; j_gene: TRBJ1-2; CDR3nt: TGCGCCAGCAGCCAAGATCCGGGACAGGGGTGTGGCTACACCTTC; CDR3aa: CASSQDPGQGCGYTF
v_gene: TRBV27; d_gene: NA; abundance: NA; j_gene: TRBJ2-7; CDR3nt: TGTGCCAGCAGTTCCGACACGGCGGGTTACGAGCAGTACTTC; CDR3aa: CASSSDTAGYEQYF
v_gene: TRBV6-2/TRBV6-3; d_gene: NA; abundance: few; j_gene: TRBJ1-4; CDR3nt: TGTGCCAGCAGATGGGGTGAAAAACTGTTTTTT; CDR3aa: CASRWGEKLFF
v_gene: TRBV11-1; d_gene: NA; abundance: NA; j_gene: TRBJ2-7; CDR3nt: TGTGCCAGCAGCCCCCTTCTGGGGGTAACCTACGAGCAGTACTTC; CDR3aa: CASSPLLGVTYEQYF
v_gene: TRBV15; d_gene: TRBD2; abundance: few; j_gene: TRBJ2-3; CDR3nt: TGTGCCACCAGCAGAGATATGGGGGGGGATACGCAGTATTTT; CDR3aa: CATSRDMGGDTQYF
v_gene: TRBV7-9; d_gene: TRBD1; abundance: NA; j_gene: TRBJ2-5; CDR3nt: TGTGCCAGCAGGTCTGCAGGGGGCACAGAGACCCAGTACTTC; CDR3aa: CASRSAGGTETQYF
v_gene: TRBV27; d_gene: TRBD2; abundance: NA; j_gene: TRBJ2-3; CDR3nt: TGTGCCAGCAGGATGACTAGCGGGGGGGCCATCGATACGCAGTATTTT; CDR3aa: CASRMTSGGAIDTQYF
v_gene: TRBV20-1; d_gene: TRBD2; abundance: NA; j_gene: TRBJ2-7; CDR3nt: TGCAGTGCTATCAACCGACTAGCGGGGTCCTACGAGCAGTACTTC; CDR3aa: CSAINRLAGSYEQYF
v_gene: TRBV2; d_gene: TRBD1; abundance: NA; j_gene: TRBJ1-2; CDR3nt: TGTGCCAGCAGTGAACAACAAGGGACAGCCAATTATGGCTACACCTTC; CDR3aa: CASSEQQGTANYGYTF
v_gene: TRBV28; d_gene: NA; abundance: NA; j_gene: TRBJ2-3; CDR3nt: TGTGCCAGCCTCTTCCCGGGGAGCACAGATACGCAGTATTTT; CDR3aa: CASLFPGSTDTQYF
v_gene: TRBV12-3/TRBV12-4; d_gene: TRBD1; abundance: NA; j_gene: TRBJ2-7; CDR3nt: TGTGCCAGCAGTTTTTACAGGGGCTACGAGCAGTACTTC; CDR3aa: CASSFYRGYEQYF
v_gene: TRBV15; d_gene: NA; abundance: NA; j_gene: TRBJ1-6; CDR3nt: TGTGCCACCAGCAGAGGCAGGGAAGGTGAAAATTCACCCCTCCACTTT; CDR3aa: CATSRGREGENSPLHF
v_gene: TRBV25-1; d_gene: NA; abundance: many; j_gene: TRBJ2-1; CDR3nt: TGTGCCAGCAGTGCTTCCGGGCCCTACAATGAGCAGTTCTTC; CDR3aa: CASSASGPYNEQFF
v_gene: TRBV28; d_gene: NA; abundance: NA; j_gene: TRBJ2-3; CDR3nt: TGTGCCACTCCCAAGACAGGGTCAACTAGCACAGATACGCGGTATTTT; CDR3aa: CATPKTGSTSTDTRYF
v_gene: TRBV7-3; d_gene: NA; abundance: NA; j_gene: TRBJ2-7; CDR3nt: TGTGCCAGCAGCTTATGGGGCGGGGACAATGAGCAGTACTTC; CDR3aa: CASSLWGGDNEQYF
v_gene: TRBV12-3/TRBV12-4; d_gene: NA; abundance: NA; j_gene: TRBJ1-2; CDR3nt: TGTGCCAGCAGTGTGGCCGCGGTGGAAGGCTACACCTTC; CDR3aa: CASSVAAVEGYTF
v_gene: TRBV20-1; d_gene: TRBD2; abundance: many; j_gene: TRBJ2-1; CDR3nt: TGCAGTGCTAGAGACCGGACTAGCGGGAAACTCTACAATGAGCAGTTCTTC; CDR3aa: CSARDRTSGKLYNEQFF
v_gene: TRBV6-1; d_gene: TRBD1; abundance: NA; j_gene: TRBJ2-1; CDR3nt: TGTGCCAGCTCGACAGGGGGCACTGTAAATGAGCAGTTCTTC; CDR3aa: CASSTGGTVNEQFF
v_gene: TRBV4-2; d_gene: NA; abundance: few; j_gene: TRBJ1-5; CDR3nt: TGTGCCAGCAGCCGCCGGGGAAACAATCAGCCCCAGCATTTT; CDR3aa: CASSRRGNNQPQHF
v_gene: TRBV9; d_gene: NA; abundance: many; j_gene: TRBJ2-1; CDR3nt: TGTGCCAGCAGCGTAGCCTACATCGGGACCTACAATGAGCAGTTCTTC; CDR3aa: CASSVAYIGTYNEQFF
v_gene: TRBV20-1; d_gene: TRBD2; abundance: many; j_gene: TRBJ2-1; CDR3nt: TGCAGTGCTACCGGGACTAGCGGGGAGCTTAGCTCCTACAATGAGCAGTTCTTC; CDR3aa: CSATGTSGELSSYNEQFF
v_gene: TRBV12-3/TRBV12-4; d_gene: TRBD1; abundance: NA; j_gene: TRBJ2-7; CDR3nt: TGTGCCAGCAGTTTATTCTCCGGGACAGCGTTACCCTACGAGCAGTACTTC; CDR3aa: CASSLFSGTALPYEQYF
v_gene: TRBV29-1; d_gene: NA; abundance: NA; j_gene: TRBJ2-6; CDR3nt: TGCAGCGTTCTTCGGTCGCCAGGGCGCTCTGGGGCCAACGTCCTGACTTTC; CDR3aa: CSVLRSPGRSGANVLTF
v_gene: TRBV6-5; d_gene: NA; abundance: NA; j_gene: TRBJ2-6; CDR3nt: TGTGCCAGCAGTTACTCTTGGGGAAGCTCTGGGGCCAACGTCCTGACTTTC; CDR3aa: CASSYSWGSSGANVLTF
v_gene: TRBV6-1; d_gene: TRBD1; abundance: NA; j_gene: TRBJ2-7; CDR3nt: TGTGCCAGCAGCCCAGGGACAGTAGAGTTCTACGAGCAGTACTTC; CDR3aa: CASSPGTVEFYEQYF
v_gene: TRBV6-1; d_gene: NA; abundance: once; j_gene: TRBJ2-7; CDR3nt: TGTGCCAGCAGTCTAGAGGGTCGAAGTCTGTACTTC; CDR3aa: CASSLEGRSLYF
v_gene: TRBV12-3/TRBV12-4; d_gene: TRBD1; abundance: NA; j_gene: TRBJ1-2; CDR3nt: TGTGCCAGCAGTTTAGGGGACAGGGGGCAGCGTGGCTACACCTTC; CDR3aa: CASSLGDRGQRGYTF
v_gene: TRBV3-1; d_gene: NA; abundance: NA; j_gene: TRBJ2-1; CDR3nt: TGTGCCAGCAGCCATCAAGCGGTGGTACTTGTCAACAATGAGCAGTTCTTC; CDR3aa: CASSHQAVVLVNNEQFF
v_gene: TRBV12-3/TRBV12-4; d_gene: NA; abundance: NA; j_gene: TRBJ2-7; CDR3nt: TGTGCCAGCAGACCCGCCAGAGGGGCCCAGTACTTC; CDR3aa: CASRPARGAQYF
v_gene: TRBV27; d_gene: TRBD2; abundance: few; j_gene: TRBJ2-2; CDR3nt: TGTGCCAGCAGTGGGCTAGCGGGGGCCGCGAACACCGGGGAGCTGTTTTTT; CDR3aa: CASSGLAGAANTGELFF
v_gene: TRBV4-1; d_gene: NA; abundance: NA; j_gene: TRBJ2-3; CDR3nt: TGCGCCAGCAGCCATTATTTCGGCGATACGCAGTATTTT; CDR3aa: CASSHYFGDTQYF
v_gene: TRBV12-3/TRBV12-4; d_gene: NA; abundance: NA; j_gene: TRBJ2-5; CDR3nt: TGTGCCAGCCGACGGGCGGGATGGACCCAGTACTTC; CDR3aa: CASRRAGWTQYF